The clone carrying this TCR beta chain was observed many times. The target antigen is unknown. The sample belongs to a study of CD8 T cells in ankylosing spondylitis. Study results and caveats: Characteristic of ankylosing spondylitis blood, it appeared, was a TCR beta motif comprising roughly eight highly homologous variants.

The V gene lost 6 bases and the J gene lost 2 bases, with 24 bases spanning the gap. The CDR3 consists of 18 residues. TCRdb used MiXCR to reprocess the 5' RACE reads, holding one entry per CDR3 protein. This sample has roughly 490,000 distinct CDR3 sequences, with less than 6% found just once. Sequencing was carried out using blood, either unsorted or a sorted T cell fraction (not recorded which). The sequence came from a male donor with ankylosing spondylitis. The chain links TRBV12-3 or TRBV12-4 to TRBJ2-3; either TRBD1 or TRBD2 may supply D (5 bases each). The CDR3 coding sequence is TGTGCCAGCAGCCCAATCCGGCAGGGAGTAAAGCCCACAGATACGCAGTATTTT. Its translation: CASSPIRQGVKPTDTQYF.